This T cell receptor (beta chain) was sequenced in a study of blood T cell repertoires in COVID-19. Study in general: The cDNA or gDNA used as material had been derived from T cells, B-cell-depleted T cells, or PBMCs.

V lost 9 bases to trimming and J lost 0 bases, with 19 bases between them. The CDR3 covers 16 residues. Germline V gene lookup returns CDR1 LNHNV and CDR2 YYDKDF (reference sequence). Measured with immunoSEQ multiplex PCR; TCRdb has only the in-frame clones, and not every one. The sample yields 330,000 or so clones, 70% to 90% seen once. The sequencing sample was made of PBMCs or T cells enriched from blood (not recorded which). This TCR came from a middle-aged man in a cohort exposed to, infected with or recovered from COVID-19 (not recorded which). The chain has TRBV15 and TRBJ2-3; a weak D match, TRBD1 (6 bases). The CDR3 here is CATKGHQGSSTDTQYF. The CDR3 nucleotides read TGTGCCACTAAGGGACACCAAGGATCTAGCACAGATACGCAGTATTTT.